In this sample, the clone carrying this T cell receptor (beta chain) turned up a few times. Its specificity is unknown. This CDR3 spans 15 amino acids. With 3 bases clipped from V and 5 bases from J, the junction kept 6 bases outside the gene matches. Germline lookup yields CDR1 LNHNV and CDR2 YYDKDF (reference sequence). This entry belongs to a study of T cells after yellow fever vaccination. Findings of the study overall: It was a small share of clonotypes that appeared in both CD4 and CD8 compartments.

5'RACE template switching generated TCR cDNA, adding a universal primer site and UMIs. TCRdb used MiXCR to reprocess the 5' RACE reads, holding one entry per CDR3 protein. The sample has around 350,000 distinct CDR3 sequences, 11% seen once; the top ten hold roughly a sixth. This clonotype was sampled from a man aged 18 to 30 who received the YFV17D yellow fever vaccine. The material was PBMCs, obtained on the day of the first yellow fever vaccination. The chain links TRBV15 to TRBJ2-5, with 10 bases lining up with TRBD2. CDR3: CATSSLAGVRETQYF. The CDR3 DNA is TGTGCCACCAGCAGCCTAGCGGGGGTAAGGGAGACCCAGTACTTC.